Below are 24 T cell receptor beta chains sequenced from a single sample in a study of shared clonotypes between healthy human individuals. Data came from immunoSEQ multiplex PCR; TCRdb stores just in-frame clones and leaves some out. The sample yields under 750,000 clones, 72% seen once. Sequences were obtained from memory CD4+ T cells sorted from blood. Subset indicated: CD45RA-negative fraction. These receptors were obtained from a woman in her thirties in good health.

The chain recombines TRBV2 with TRBJ2-3, with D tentatively TRBD2 (6 bases). V lost 8 bases and J lost 4, with 16 bases in between. The CDR3 covers 14 residues. Germline V gives CDR1 SNHLY, CDR2 FYNNEI. For the CDR3, the DNA is TGTGCCAGCGGATGGAGGCGGGAAGCAGATACGCAGTATTTT. As protein: CASGWRREADTQYF. Drawing the rest from reference TRBV2 and TRBJ2-3, the complete variable domain is EPEVTQTPSHQVTQMGQEVILRCVPISNHLYFYWYRQILGQKVEFLVSFYNNEISEKSEIFDDQFSVERPDGSNFTLKIRSTKLEDSAMYFCASGWRREADTQYFGPGTRLTVL.

The V gene is TRBV2, the J gene TRBJ1-5; 7 bases fit TRBD1. Germline V CDR1 and CDR2: SNHLY, FYNNEI. Trimming cost V 4 bases and J 5 bases; bases outside gene matches: 5. The CDR3 is 14 residues long. The CDR3: CASSVGGGDQPQHF. The CDR3 nucleotides read TGTGCCAGCAGTGTAGGAGGGGGCGATCAGCCCCAGCATTTT.

This clone was observed a handful of times. Distinct nucleotide sequences in the sample also encode this CDR3. The J gene is TRBJ2-3, the V gene TRBV5-1; no firm D call. The CDR3 has 13 amino acids. The germline gives CDR1 SGHRS, CDR2 YFSETQ. V was clipped by 2 bases and J by 3 bases, with 7 bases between them. In DNA, the CDR3 is TGCGCCAGCAGCTTTGGGCAGACAGATACGCAGTATTTT. Its translation is CASSFGQTDTQYF. Full variable domain (rest looked up from reference TRBV5-1 and TRBJ2-3): KAGVTQTPRYLIKTRGQQVTLSCSPISGHRSVSWYQQTPGQGLQFLFEYFSETQRNKGNFPGRFSGRQFSNSRSEMNVSTLELGDSALYLCASSFGQTDTQYFGPGTRLTVL.

This clone was observed a few times. The CDR3 is CASSLLAGEFTDTQYF. CDR3 DNA sequence: TGTGCCAGCAGCTTACTAGCGGGAGAATTCACAGATACGCAGTATTTT. The rearrangement uses TRBV7-6 and TRBJ2-3, with TRBD2 matching 10 bases. CDR1 is SGHVS and CDR2 is FNYEAQ in the germline V gene. Trimming cost V 2 bases and J 2 bases; bases outside gene matches: 4. This CDR3 contains 16 residues.

The chain links TRBV25-1 to TRBJ2-1; D is unresolved. CDR1 is MGHDK, CDR2 SYGVNS, per germline. The CDR3 consists of 11 residues. V lost 4 bases and J lost 4, with 2 bases in between. Here the CDR3 reads CASSVYNEQFF. For the CDR3, the DNA is TGTGCCAGCAGTGTATACAATGAGCAGTTCTTC.

The J gene is TRBJ2-6, the V gene TRBV19, with D possibly TRBD2 on 5 matching bases. The germline V gene encodes CDR1 LNHDA and CDR2 SQIVND (reference sequence). Between the trimmed V and J ends, which lost 4 bases and 3 bases, there was a span of 7 bases. The CDR3 runs to 14 residues. CDR3 sequence: CASSTGDGANVLTF. Here the CDR3 DNA reads TGTGCCAGTAGTACCGGGGATGGGGCCAACGTCCTGACTTTC.

V gene TRBV19 combines with J gene TRBJ2-1, with a weak D call TRBD2 (6 bases). The V gene's germline CDR1 is LNHDA and CDR2 SQIVND (reference sequence). The CDR3 spans 17 residues. Trimming left V 2 bases short and J 0 bases short, with 14 bases between. The CDR3 here is CASSITSAGVSYNEQFF. The CDR3 nucleotides are TGTGCCAGTAGTATAACCTCAGCGGGCGTCTCCTACAATGAGCAGTTCTTC.

A word on this clone: Sequence at one end of the junction differs from germline and may be a read error. This rearrangement joins TRBV18 to TRBJ2-1; a weak D match, TRBD2 (6 bases). CDR3 length: 13 residues. From germline, CDR1 is KGHSH and CDR2 LQKENI. The CDR3 protein is CASSPPLRGEQFF. As DNA, the CDR3 is TGTGCCAGCTCTCCACCTTTGCGGGGTGAGCAGTTCTTC.

This chain uses TRBV5-4 with TRBJ1-2; TRBD1 matches at 8 bases. The CDR3 extends over 17 amino acids. After removal of 2 bases from V and 7 bases from J, the junction contained 16 bases not matched to a gene. Germline CDR1 and CDR2: SGHNT and YYREEE (reference sequence). CDR3: CASSFSMSGRGLSGYTF. The DNA of the CDR3 is TGTGCCAGCAGCTTTAGTATGTCCGGCAGGGGGCTTTCTGGCTACACCTTC.

This clone was counted a single time. The chain links TRBV9 to TRBJ1-2, with D tentatively TRBD1 (6 bases). From germline, CDR1 is SGDLS and CDR2 YYNGEE. Trimming stripped 3 bases from V and 4 bases from J, with 10 bases between. The CDR3 has 13 residues. The CDR3 region is CASSAGTPYGYTF. CDR3 nucleotides: TGTGCCAGCAGCGCGGGGACACCCTATGGCTACACCTTC.

This sequence joins TRBV30 and TRBJ1-2; D is possibly TRBD1 (5 bases). This CDR3 spans 14 amino acids. Trimming took 4 bases from V and 6 from J, leaving 18 bases between them. CDR1 is GTSNPN, CDR2 SVGIG, per germline (reference sequence). The CDR3 DNA sequence: TGTGCCTGGACCGGAGGACACGACTGGGATGGCTACACCTTC. Its protein product is CAWTGGHDWDGYTF. Based on the CDR3 plus reference TRBV30 and TRBJ1-2, the full variable domain is SQTIHQWPATLVQPVGSPLSLECTVEGTSNPNLYWYRQAAGRGLQLLFYSVGIGQISSEVPQNLSASRPQDRQFILSSKKLLLSDSGFYLCAWTGGHDWDGYTFGSGTRLTVV.

A single count supports this clone. This rearrangement joins TRBV9 to TRBJ2-3; 8 bases line up with TRBD2. The germline V gene has CDR1 SGDLS and CDR2 YYNGEE. The CDR3 length is 15 residues. Trimming at V came to 3 bases and at J to 4 bases, leaving 7 bases not matched to a gene. CDR3 sequence reads: CASSAGLVSADTQYF. For the CDR3, the DNA is TGTGCCAGCAGCGCGGGACTAGTCTCAGCAGATACGCAGTATTTT.

This chain joins TRBV18 and TRBJ1-5; 7 nucleotides line up with TRBD1. Per germline, CDR1 KGHSH and CDR2 LQKENI. This CDR3 spans 15 amino acids. The junction had 5 bases not matched to a gene; V was cut back by 1 base and J by 5 bases. CDR3 DNA sequence: TGTGCCAGCTCACCACGACAGGGAGGGGATCAGCCCCAGCATTTT. Translated: CASSPRQGGDQPQHF.

This clone came up once. This chain connects TRBV9 to TRBJ2-5, with D perhaps TRBD1 or TRBD2 (5 bases each). Trimming pared 4 bases from V and 5 bases from J, leaving 21 bases between. The V gene's germline CDR1 is SGDLS and CDR2 YYNGEE. This CDR3 is built from 16 residues. For the CDR3, the DNA is TGTGCCAGCAGCCCTGGGGACCTGGGCTATCACGAGACCCAGTACTTC. Protein: CASSPGDLGYHETQYF.

This clone turned up a few times. The chain joins TRBV11-2 to TRBJ2-2, with 9 bases fitting TRBD1. The CDR3 length is 17 residues. V was clipped by 5 bases and J by 5 bases; unmatched bases: 12. The V gene's germline CDR1 is SGHAT and CDR2 FQNNGV. CDR3 loop: CASSTPTGGRSTGELFF. In DNA form, the CDR3 reads TGTGCCAGCAGCACGCCGACAGGGGGGCGCAGTACCGGGGAGCTGTTTTTT.

The chain employs TRBV7-6 and TRBJ2-1, with D hard to call. Germline V gene lookup returns CDR1 SGHVS and CDR2 FNYEAQ. Trimming left V 6 bases short and J 0 bases short, with 9 bases between. The CDR3 has 14 residues. This CDR3 reads CASRDSSSYNEQFF. The DNA for the CDR3 is TGTGCCAGCAGGGATTCTAGCTCCTACAATGAGCAGTTCTTC.

This chain links TRBV7-9 with TRBJ1-1; D uncertain. Germline CDR1 reads SEHNR; CDR2 reads FQNEAQ (reference sequence). V lost 8 bases and J lost 1, with 11 bases in between. The CDR3 covers 13 residues. CDR3 nucleotide sequence: TGTGCCAGCCGCCCGGGCCCGAACACTGAAGCTTTCTTT. Its protein is CASRPGPNTEAFF.

The chain links TRBV21-1 to TRBJ2-7. TRBV21-1 counts as a pseudogene. The CDR3 consists of 17 residues. CDR3 in DNA: TGTGCCAGCAGCATGCAGCATAGGGTGGGACGGTCCTACGAGCAGTACTTC. It encodes CASSMQHRVGRSYEQYF.

This clone was recorded only once. The J gene is TRBJ1-1, the V gene TRBV30, with 7 bases lining up with TRBD1. The trim removed 3 bases at V and 2 bases at J, leaving 9 bases unmatched. The CDR3 is made up of 15 amino acids. CDR1 and CDR2 from the germline V gene are GTSNPN and SVGIG (reference sequence). The CDR3 is CAWRRQGRLNTEAFF. CDR3 coding DNA: TGTGCCTGGAGACGACAGGGTAGGTTAAACACTGAAGCTTTCTTT.

The V and J genes are TRBV5-4 and TRBJ2-3; the match to TRBD2 covers 8 bases. V was pared by 4 bases and J by 2 bases, with 9 bases of the junction left unmatched. The CDR3 has 16 amino acids. Germline V gene lookup returns CDR1 SGHNT and CDR2 YYREEE (reference sequence). The CDR3 nucleotides are TGTGCCAGCAGCCCTGGTTTAGCGGGAACCACAGATACGCAGTATTTT. Its translation: CASSPGLAGTTDTQYF. The whole variable domain, remainder taken from reference TRBV5-4 and TRBJ2-3, is ETGVTQSPTHLIKTRGQQVTLRCSSQSGHNTVSWYQQALGQGPQFIFQYYREEENGRGNFPPRFSGLQFPNYSSELNVNALELDDSALYLCASSPGLAGTTDTQYFGPGTRLTVL.

CDR3 sequence reads: CASSGDNEQFF. In DNA form, the CDR3 reads TGTGCCAGCAGTGGGGACAATGAGCAGTTCTTC. The chain recombines TRBV2 with TRBJ2-1; D call uncertain. Per germline, CDR1 SNHLY and CDR2 FYNNEI. Trimming removed 4 bases from V and 5 bases from J, with 3 bases in between. The CDR3 totals 11 residues.

The chain couples TRBV18 to TRBJ2-7; 9 nucleotides line up with TRBD1. With V trimmed by 5 bases and J by 0 bases, 5 bases remained unmatched. CDR3 size: 15 residues. Germline lookup yields CDR1 KGHSH and CDR2 LQKENI. Here the CDR3 DNA reads TGTGCCAGCTCATTACAGGGACAGGGCTCCTACGAGCAGTACTTC. Translated, it gives CASSLQGQGSYEQYF.

This rearrangement joins TRBV28 to TRBJ1-5; D remains ambiguous. V gave up 3 bases and J gave up 6 bases, with 18 bases separating them. Germline CDR1 reads MDHEN; CDR2 reads SYDVKM. This CDR3 region has 16 residues. This chain's CDR3 is CASSFGGPIGGQPQHF. The CDR3 DNA reads TGTGCCAGCAGTTTTGGCGGACCCATCGGTGGTCAGCCCCAGCATTTT.

CDR3 amino acids: CAISGHGNTIYF. The CDR3 DNA reads TGTGCCATCAGTGGTCACGGAAACACCATATATTTT. The chain links TRBV10-3 to TRBJ1-3; D not resolved. Germline V gene sequence: CDR1 ENHRY, CDR2 SYGVKD. The CDR3 runs 12 residues. Trimming left V 4 bases short and J 4 bases short, with 5 bases between.